One and the same sample provided the 15 T cell receptor beta chains below, sequenced in a study of blood T cell repertoires in COVID-19. The data were produced by immunoSEQ multiplex PCR, yet TCRdb's version contains in-frame clones alone and is incomplete. Here the sample spans about 250,000 clones, 70% to 85% being singletons. The sequenced sample consisted of peripheral blood. These receptors were obtained from a man aged 80 or over with acute or convalescent COVID-19.

The chain combines TRBV18 with TRBJ2-6; D remains ambiguous. The CDR3 is made up of 14 amino acids. Germline V gene sequence: CDR1 KGHSH, CDR2 LQKENI. Trimming stripped 8 bases from V and 1 base from J, with 9 bases between. The CDR3 region is CASDPGSGANVLTF. The CDR3 coding sequence is TGTGCCAGCGACCCGGGTTCTGGGGCCAACGTCCTGACTTTC.

V usage is TRBV6-5 and J usage is TRBJ2-1, with D unresolved. Trimming left V 7 bases short and J 4 bases short, with 5 bases between. The CDR3 has 11 amino acids. CDR1 is MNHEY and CDR2 is SVGAGI in the germline V gene. The CDR3 sequence is CASNSYNEQFF. The CDR3 nucleotides read TGTGCCAGCAACTCGTACAATGAGCAGTTCTTC.

The chain carries TRBV19 and TRBJ1-3; D is unclear. Germline CDR1 LNHDA, CDR2 SQIVND (reference sequence). The germline V and J ends were trimmed by 5 bases and 0 bases, with 11 bases remaining between them. CDR3 length equals 15 residues. CDR3 amino acids: CASSVGSRSGNTIYF. The DNA for the CDR3 is TGTGCCAGTAGTGTCGGTAGCCGCTCTGGAAACACCATATATTTT.

V is TRBV12-5 and J is TRBJ2-5; weak D call: TRBD1 (5 bases). Germline values: CDR1 LGHNT, CDR2 FRNRAP. The V and J ends lost 6 bases and 5 bases respectively, with 22 bases between them. The CDR3 totals 16 residues. The CDR3: CASGTIGNRPGETQYF. In DNA, the CDR3 is TGTGCTAGTGGGACGATTGGGAACAGGCCCGGGGAGACCCAGTACTTC.

The rearrangement joins TRBV5-4 to TRBJ1-2; D may be TRBD1 (5 bases). V lost 4 bases to trimming and J lost 4 bases, with 11 bases between them. Germline CDR1 SGHNT, CDR2 YYREEE (reference sequence). The CDR3 is 13 residues long. The CDR3 reads CASSAGGGYGYTF. CDR3 DNA: TGTGCCAGCAGCGCCGGGGGGGGCTATGGCTACACCTTC. The entire variable domain, with the rest obtained from reference TRBV5-4 and TRBJ1-2, is as follows: ETGVTQSPTHLIKTRGQQVTLRCSSQSGHNTVSWYQQALGQGPQFIFQYYREEENGRGNFPPRFSGLQFPNYSSELNVNALELDDSALYLCASSAGGGYGYTFGSGTRLTVV.

V and J are TRBV30 and TRBJ1-2; the D is unclear. CDR1 is GTSNPN, CDR2 SVGIG, per germline (reference sequence). V was cut by 3 bases and J by 1 base, with 9 bases left in between. The CDR3 loop spans 13 amino acids. This chain's CDR3 is CAWSLGSNYGYTF. For the CDR3, the DNA is TGTGCCTGGAGCCTTGGCAGTAACTATGGCTACACCTTC.

This chain joins TRBV9 and TRBJ2-1, with 12 nucleotides matching TRBD2. Per germline, CDR1 SGDLS and CDR2 YYNGEE. V trimming: 0 bases; J trimming: 6 bases; junction bases outside the gene matches: 1. The CDR3 runs 15 residues. The CDR3 DNA sequence: TGTGCCAGCAGCGTAGCTAGCGGGAGGGCCAATGAGCAGTTCTTC. It codes for CASSVASGRANEQFF.

This clone was found once. The V call is TRBV5-4, the J call TRBJ1-6, with D possibly matching TRBD1 (5 bases). The CDR3 covers 15 residues. Germline CDR1 SGHNT, CDR2 YYREEE (reference sequence). The V end lost 4 bases, the J end lost 7 bases, and 15 bases lay between the germline ends. As DNA, the CDR3 is TGTGCCAGCAGCACCCCGGGACTGACAAATTCACCCCTCCACTTT. Protein sequence: CASSTPGLTNSPLHF.

As to this clone: This CDR3 is also generated by other DNA sequences in the sample. The V call is TRBV20-1, the J call TRBJ2-3; possibly TRBD2 for D (5 bases). The CDR3 extends over 11 amino acids. CDR1 and CDR2 (germline): DFQATT, SNEGSKA (reference sequence). V lost 3 bases and J lost 4, with 5 bases in between. The CDR3 DNA follows: TGCAGTGCTAGGAGGGCAGATACGCAGTATTTT. Translated, it gives CSARRADTQYF.

J is TRBJ2-5 and V is TRBV11-3; the D gene is possibly TRBD1 (5 bases). Trimming shortened V by 5 bases and J by 1 base, and 8 bases separated the two germline ends. The germline gives CDR1 SGHNT, CDR2 YENEEA. This CDR3 comprises 13 residues. CDR3 bases: TGTGCCAGCAGCCTGACAGCCCAAGAGACCCAGTACTTC. Protein sequence: CASSLTAQETQYF.

This clone was picked up a small number of times. The J gene is TRBJ2-2, the V gene TRBV4-1; 10 bases are shared with TRBD1. Looked up from germline, CDR1 is MGHRA and CDR2 is YSYEKL. The CDR3 totals 18 residues. The V segment lost 4 bases and the J segment 0 bases; nucleotides outside the gene matches: 8. The CDR3 DNA is TGCGCCAGCAGCCGCGACCGGGACAGGGGATCGAACACCGGGGAGCTGTTTTTT. It yields the protein CASSRDRDRGSNTGELFF.

The chain recombines TRBV10-3 with TRBJ2-5; D is uncertain. Germline V gene sequence: CDR1 ENHRY, CDR2 SYGVKD. The V end lost 0 bases, the J end lost 1 base, and 9 bases lay between the germline ends. This CDR3 comprises 15 residues. The CDR3 loop is CAISESFEAQETQYF. The CDR3 DNA reads TGTGCCATCAGTGAGTCGTTTGAGGCCCAAGAGACCCAGTACTTC.

V gene TRBV9 combines with J gene TRBJ2-3, with TRBD1 matching over 7 bases. V lost 0 bases, J lost 3 bases, and 13 bases stayed unmatched. The CDR3 is made up of 18 amino acids. Germline loops: CDR1 SGDLS, CDR2 YYNGEE. CDR3 amino acids: CASSVAISWDSLTDTQYF. As DNA, the CDR3 is TGTGCCAGCAGCGTAGCTATAAGTTGGGACAGTTTAACAGATACGCAGTATTTT.

The rearrangement joins TRBV9 to TRBJ2-1, with TRBD2 matching 7 bases. This CDR3 region has 14 residues. The V and J ends lost 1 base and 7 bases, in that order; junction bases with no gene match: 5. Germline lookup yields CDR1 SGDLS and CDR2 YYNGEE. The CDR3 protein is CASSVRLASNEQFF. The CDR3 DNA follows: TGTGCCAGCAGCGTAAGACTAGCAAGTAATGAGCAGTTCTTC. The full variable domain, in which reference TRBV9 and TRBJ2-1 provide the parts outside the CDR3, is DSGVTQTPKHLITATGQRVTLRCSPRSGDLSVYWYQQSLDQGLQFLIQYYNGEERAKGNILERFSAQQFPDLHSELNLSSLELGDSALYFCASSVRLASNEQFFGPGTRLTVL.

This sequence joins TRBV10-3 and TRBJ2-5; the D gene is possibly TRBD1 (5 bases). V lost 6 bases and J 1 base, leaving 15 bases between the germline ends. CDR3 length equals 15 residues. Germline V gene data show CDR1 as ENHRY and CDR2 as SYGVKD. The CDR3 bases are TGTGCCATCAGACCTTTTGGGGCTAGCCAAGAGACCCAGTACTTC. Its translation: CAIRPFGASQETQYF.